This T cell receptor (beta chain) was profiled in a study of cytomegalovirus exposure and HLA in healthy donors. The PCR was carried out with 60 Vbeta primers and 13 Jbeta primers. The repertoire was sequenced with immunoSEQ multiplex PCR; TCRdb's copy has only in-frame clones and lacks some. The sample lists roughly 120,000 clones, approximately 9.4% occurring once. The ends lost 5 bases at V and 6 bases at J; junction bases unmatched: 3. From germline, CDR1 is SGHVS and CDR2 FNYEAQ. This CDR3 comprises 13 residues. The sample comprised PBMCs. The rearrangement links TRBV7-6 to TRBJ2-7; 11 bases align to TRBD2. The clonotype originates from a young man in good health and CMV-seronegative. The CDR3 coding sequence is TGTGCCAGCAGCCTCGGGACTAGCGGCGAGCAGTACTTC. It is translated as CASSLGTSGEQYF.